The 21 T cell receptor beta chains listed next were all sequenced from one sample in a study of blood T cell repertoires in COVID-19. Measured with immunoSEQ multiplex PCR; TCRdb has only the in-frame clones, and not every one. The sample yields a few hundred thousand clones, 70% to 90% seen once. The sequenced sample was PBMCs or T cells enriched from blood (not recorded which). The source of these receptors is a woman aged 40 to 49 with acute COVID-19.

The CDR3 bases are TGTGCCAGCAGCTTGGGACAGGGGGCGATTGCTGAAGCTTTCTTT. This encodes CASSLGQGAIAEAFF. V is TRBV5-4 and J is TRBJ1-1; 10 nucleotides align to TRBD1. The CDR3 length is 15 residues. V lost 0 bases, J lost 6 bases, and 5 bases stayed unmatched. In germline, CDR1 is SGHNT, CDR2 YYREEE (reference sequence).

The rearrangement links TRBV2 to TRBJ2-7, with TRBD1 matching 7 bases. Germline CDR1 and CDR2: SNHLY and FYNNEI. V lost 9 bases to trimming and J lost 3 bases; unmatched junction nucleotides: 5. The CDR3 runs 12 residues. Written as DNA, the CDR3 is TGTGCCAGTAGGGGACAGCACTACGAGCAGTACTTC. Translated: CASRGQHYEQYF.

The chain combines TRBV5-1 with TRBJ1-2; TRBD1 might be the D (6 bases). CDR3 length: 14 amino acids. The ends were cut back, 0 bases at V and 6 bases at J, with 12 bases in the middle. The germline V gene encodes CDR1 SGHRS and CDR2 YFSETQ. CDR3 sequence: CASSLASRGNGYTF. The CDR3 DNA follows: TGCGCCAGCAGCTTGGCCTCCAGGGGTAATGGCTACACCTTC.

J is TRBJ2-1 and V is TRBV27, with D perhaps TRBD2 (6 bases). Germline lookup yields CDR1 MNHEY and CDR2 SMNVEV (reference sequence). The CDR3 runs to 16 residues. With 6 bases removed from V and 2 bases from J, the gap between germline ends came to 17 bases. This CDR3 reads CASSRLADPTYNEQFF. The DNA of the CDR3 is TGTGCCAGCAGCCGATTAGCGGACCCCACCTACAATGAGCAGTTCTTC.

The V and J genes are TRBV19 and TRBJ1-5; no definite D call. The CDR3 runs to 14 residues. CDR1 and CDR2 from the germline V gene are LNHDA and SQIVND (reference sequence). Trimming shortened V by 11 bases and J by 7 bases, and 21 bases separated the two germline ends. The CDR3 DNA is TGTGCCGGAGGGCCCCACGGAGGGAACCAGCCCCAGCATTTT. This codes for CAGGPHGGNQPQHF.

Details on this clone: The sample carries other DNA sequences with the same CDR3. The chain uses TRBV11-2 and TRBJ2-7; 9 nucleotides match TRBD1. CDR1 is SGHAT and CDR2 is FQNNGV in the germline V gene. Germline trimming cut 4 bases from V and 2 bases from J; bases unmatched to any gene: 6. The CDR3 totals 15 residues. CDR3: CASSSGTGTAYEQYF. The CDR3 DNA reads TGTGCCAGCAGCTCCGGGACAGGGACCGCCTACGAGCAGTACTTC.

This clone was observed a few times. The chain uses TRBV5-1 and TRBJ1-6, with 7 bases that match TRBD1. CDR1 SGHRS and CDR2 YFSETQ come from the germline V gene. Trimming took 3 bases from V and 1 from J; bases not matched to a gene: 4. The CDR3 is 16 residues long. The DNA for the CDR3 is TGCGCCAGCAGCTCGACAGGGATATCCTATAATTCACCCCTCCACTTT. Protein: CASSSTGISYNSPLHF.

This chain connects TRBV28 to TRBJ2-7, with 8 bases matching TRBD2. J lost 0 bases, V lost 8 bases, and 18 bases had no gene match. Germline V gene data show CDR1 as MDHEN and CDR2 as SYDVKM. This CDR3 is 18 amino acids long. CDR3 sequence reads: CASQRGNTVRGDSYEQYF. The CDR3 coding sequence is TGTGCCAGCCAGCGCGGCAACACGGTGCGGGGGGACTCCTACGAGCAGTACTTC.

The J gene is TRBJ2-5, the V gene TRBV3-1 (or the pseudogene TRBV3-2); no firm D call. The CDR3 covers 13 residues. V was shortened by 5 bases and J by 1 base, with 8 bases between the two germline ends. Germline V gene sequence: CDR1 LGHDT, CDR2 YNNKEL (reference sequence). This CDR3 is CASSGGRQETQYF. The DNA for the CDR3 is TGTGCCAGCAGCGGTGGGCGCCAAGAGACCCAGTACTTC.

V is TRBV13 and J is TRBJ2-7; 7 positions agree with TRBD2. The CDR3 loop spans 15 amino acids. After removal of 3 bases from V and 3 bases from J, the junction contained 8 bases not matched to a gene. Germline V gene data show CDR1 as PRHDT and CDR2 as FYEKMQ (reference sequence). CDR3 sequence reads: CASSLAPRGGYEQYF. The CDR3 bases are TGTGCCAGCAGCTTGGCCCCTCGCGGGGGCTACGAGCAGTACTTC.

This clone was detected only a few times. V gene TRBV19 combines with J gene TRBJ1-1; D gene unclear. Looked up from germline, CDR1 is LNHDA and CDR2 is SQIVND (reference sequence). This CDR3 spans 17 amino acids. Trimming took off 5 bases at V and 1 base at J, with 20 bases between the two ends. The CDR3 nucleotides read TGTGCCAGTAGTCGACCACTCAAAACGGCGGGGAACACTGAAGCTTTCTTT. Encoded protein: CASSRPLKTAGNTEAFF. Drawing the rest from reference TRBV19 and TRBJ1-1, the complete variable domain is DGGITQSPKYLFRKEGQNVTLSCEQNLNHDAMYWYRQDPGQGLRLIYYSQIVNDFQKGDIAEGYSVSREKKESFPLTVTSAQKNPTAFYLCASSRPLKTAGNTEAFFGQGTRLTVV.

The chain joins TRBV4-1 to TRBJ2-3, with D perhaps matching TRBD1 (6 bases). The CDR3 loop spans 18 amino acids. Per the germline V gene, CDR1 is MGHRA and CDR2 is YSYEKL. The V and J ends lost 7 bases and 2 bases respectively, with 25 bases between them. CDR3 bases: TGCGCCAGCACCAAATTAAGAGGGGGTAGAGAGACCACAGATACGCAGTATTTT. Protein sequence: CASTKLRGGRETTDTQYF.

The J gene is TRBJ1-2, the V gene TRBV5-1; perhaps TRBD1 as D (6 bases). Trimming pared 4 bases from V and 7 bases from J, leaving 20 bases between. Germline V lookup: CDR1 SGHRS, CDR2 YFSETQ. The CDR3 spans 15 residues. CDR3 protein: CASSPKTGIVGGYTF. CDR3 nucleotides: TGCGCCAGCAGCCCCAAGACAGGAATTGTGGGTGGCTACACCTTC.

This chain links TRBV6-5 with TRBJ1-2; 9 bases align to TRBD1. The germline gives CDR1 MNHEY, CDR2 SVGAGI. The CDR3 is 14 amino acids. Trimming at V came to 7 bases and at J to 7 bases, leaving 10 bases not matched to a gene. DNA for the CDR3: TGTGCCAGCACGATAGGACAGGGGATAGGTGGCTACACCTTC. It encodes CASTIGQGIGGYTF.

The chain joins TRBV6-5 to TRBJ2-2, with 7 bases fitting TRBD1. Looked up from germline, CDR1 is MNHEY and CDR2 is SVGAGI. CDR3 size: 15 residues. After removal of 6 bases from V and 7 bases from J, the junction contained 11 bases not matched to a gene. The CDR3 nucleotides read TGTGCCAGCAGACCCGTCAGGGGGTCGAACGGGGAGCTGTTTTTT. Translation gives CASRPVRGSNGELFF.

In nucleotides, the CDR3 is TGTGCCAGCAGCTTAGAGCGGGGCTCTCCCTACGAGCAGTACTTC. This gives the protein CASSLERGSPYEQYF. The chain is built from TRBV7-8 and TRBJ2-7, with 7 bases aligning to TRBD2. Germline values: CDR1 SGHVS, CDR2 FQNEAQ. The V segment lost 1 base and the J segment 2 bases; nucleotides outside the gene matches: 5. This CDR3 contains 15 residues.

The rearrangement links TRBV15 to TRBJ2-4; possibly TRBD1 for D (6 bases). The CDR3 has 15 amino acids. The germline gives CDR1 LNHNV, CDR2 YYDKDF (reference sequence). Trimming shortened V by 0 bases and J by 4 bases, and 10 bases separated the two germline ends. The CDR3 sequence: CATSRDGQRKNIQYF. DNA of the CDR3: TGTGCCACCAGCAGAGATGGACAGAGGAAAAACATTCAGTACTTC.

The rearrangement joins TRBV7-2 to TRBJ1-6; TRBD1 might be the D (5 bases). The CDR3 runs to 15 residues. Per germline, CDR1 SGHTA and CDR2 FQGNSA. V was shortened by 5 bases and J by 7 bases, with 15 bases between the two germline ends. CDR3 region: CASSLSWGGNSPLHF. DNA of the CDR3: TGTGCCAGCAGCCTCAGTTGGGGGGGGAATTCACCCCTCCACTTT.

V gene TRBV2 combines with J gene TRBJ1-1; TRBD1 matches 11 bases. The V gene's germline CDR1 is SNHLY and CDR2 FYNNEI. V lost 9 bases and J lost 3; bases outside the gene matches: 6. CDR3 size: 14 residues. Here the CDR3 reads CASSGQGDYTEAFF. CDR3 DNA: TGTGCCAGTTCGGGACAGGGGGATTACACTGAAGCTTTCTTT.

V usage is TRBV6-2 or TRBV6-3 and J usage is TRBJ2-7, with 8 bases matching TRBD1. The CDR3 is 17 residues long. Germline assignment: CDR1 MNHEY and CDR2 SVGEGT. V shed 6 bases, J shed 0 bases, and the junction held 13 bases outside the gene matches. CDR3 sequence (DNA): TGTGCCAGCAGCCTTGTCCGAGTGGACAGGGACTCCTACGAGCAGTACTTC. It encodes CASSLVRVDRDSYEQYF.

The chain has TRBV19 and TRBJ1-5; 12 positions match TRBD1. The trim removed 5 bases at V and 7 bases at J, leaving 18 bases unmatched. Germline V lookup: CDR1 LNHDA, CDR2 SQIVND (reference sequence). The CDR3 is 19 amino acids. The CDR3 nucleotides read TGTGCCAGTAGTTCGGGACAGGGGGCCAGGATCATCGTCGGACAGCCCCAGCATTTT. This sequence encodes CASSSGQGARIIVGQPQHF.